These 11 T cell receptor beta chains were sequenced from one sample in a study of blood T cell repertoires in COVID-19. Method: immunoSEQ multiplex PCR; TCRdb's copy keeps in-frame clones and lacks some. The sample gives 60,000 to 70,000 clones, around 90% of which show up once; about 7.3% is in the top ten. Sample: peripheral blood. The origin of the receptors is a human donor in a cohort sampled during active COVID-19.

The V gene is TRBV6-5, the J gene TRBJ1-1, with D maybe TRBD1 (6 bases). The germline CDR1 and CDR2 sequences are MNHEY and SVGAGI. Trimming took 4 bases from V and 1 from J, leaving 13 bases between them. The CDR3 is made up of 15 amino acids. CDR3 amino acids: CASSLTQGRNTEAFF. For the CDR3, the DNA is TGTGCCAGCAGTTTAACACAGGGTAGGAACACTGAAGCTTTCTTT.

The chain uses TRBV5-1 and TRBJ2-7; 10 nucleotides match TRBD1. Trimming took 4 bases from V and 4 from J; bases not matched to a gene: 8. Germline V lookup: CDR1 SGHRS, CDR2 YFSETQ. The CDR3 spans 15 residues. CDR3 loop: CASSPTWDRGYEQYF. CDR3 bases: TGCGCCAGCAGCCCTACCTGGGACAGGGGTTACGAGCAGTACTTC.

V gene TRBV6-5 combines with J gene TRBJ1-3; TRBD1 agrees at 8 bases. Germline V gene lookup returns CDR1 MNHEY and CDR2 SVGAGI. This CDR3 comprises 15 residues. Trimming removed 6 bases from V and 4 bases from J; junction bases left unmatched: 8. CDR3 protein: CASRDRVTYGNTIYF. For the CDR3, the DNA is TGTGCCAGCAGGGACAGGGTAACGTACGGAAACACCATATATTTT.

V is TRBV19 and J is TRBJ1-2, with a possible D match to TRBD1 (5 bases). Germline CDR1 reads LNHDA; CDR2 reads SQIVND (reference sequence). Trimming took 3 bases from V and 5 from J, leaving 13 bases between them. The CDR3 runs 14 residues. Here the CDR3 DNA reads TGTGCCAGTAGTATCCGCGCAGGGAAATATGGCTACACCTTC. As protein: CASSIRAGKYGYTF.

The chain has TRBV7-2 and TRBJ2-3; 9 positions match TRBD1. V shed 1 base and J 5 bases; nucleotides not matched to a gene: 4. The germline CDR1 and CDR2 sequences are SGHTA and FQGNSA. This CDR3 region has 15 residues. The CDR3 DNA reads TGTGCCAGCAGCTTAGGGACAGGGGAGAGAGATACGCAGTATTTT. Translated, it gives CASSLGTGERDTQYF.

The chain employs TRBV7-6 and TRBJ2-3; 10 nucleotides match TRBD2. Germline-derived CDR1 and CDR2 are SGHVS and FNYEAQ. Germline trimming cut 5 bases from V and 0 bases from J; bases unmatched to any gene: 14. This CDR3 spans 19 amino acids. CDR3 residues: CASSHIRTSGQLSTDTQYF. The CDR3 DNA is TGTGCCAGCAGCCATATACGGACTAGCGGACAACTAAGCACAGATACGCAGTATTTT.

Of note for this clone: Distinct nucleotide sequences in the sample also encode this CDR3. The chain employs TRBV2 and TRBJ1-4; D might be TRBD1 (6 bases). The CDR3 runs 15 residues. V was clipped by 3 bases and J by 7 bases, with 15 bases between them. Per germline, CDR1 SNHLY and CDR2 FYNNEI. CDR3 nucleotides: TGTGCCAGCAGTGATTCTAGGGGGTCGGGTGAAAAACTGTTTTTT. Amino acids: CASSDSRGSGEKLFF. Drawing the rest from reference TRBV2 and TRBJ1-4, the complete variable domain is EPEVTQTPSHQVTQMGQEVILRCVPISNHLYFYWYRQILGQKVEFLVSFYNNEISEKSEIFDDQFSVERPDGSNFTLKIRSTKLEDSAMYFCASSDSRGSGEKLFFGSGTQLSVL.

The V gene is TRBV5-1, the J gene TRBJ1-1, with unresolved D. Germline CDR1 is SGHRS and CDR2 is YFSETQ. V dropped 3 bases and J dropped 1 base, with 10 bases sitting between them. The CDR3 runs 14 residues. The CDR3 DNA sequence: TGCGCCAGCAGCTCCGACGAGGGGAACACTGAAGCTTTCTTT. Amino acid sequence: CASSSDEGNTEAFF.

The CDR3 loop reads CATVPPSTDTQYF. CDR3 nucleotides: TGTGCCACCGTTCCCCCTAGCACAGATACGCAGTATTTT. The rearrangement uses TRBV27 and TRBJ2-3; no firm D call. The CDR3 loop spans 13 amino acids. Germline V gene sequence: CDR1 MNHEY, CDR2 SMNVEV (reference sequence). Trimming removed 10 bases at V and 0 bases at J, with 11 bases between.

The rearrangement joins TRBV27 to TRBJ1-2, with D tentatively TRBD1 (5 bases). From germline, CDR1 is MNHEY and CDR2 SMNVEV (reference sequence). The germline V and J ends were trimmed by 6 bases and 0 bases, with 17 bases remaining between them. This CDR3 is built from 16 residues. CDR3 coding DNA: TGTGCCAGCAGCCCCCTGGGGGGTCTCCCTAACTATGGCTACACCTTC. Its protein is CASSPLGGLPNYGYTF.

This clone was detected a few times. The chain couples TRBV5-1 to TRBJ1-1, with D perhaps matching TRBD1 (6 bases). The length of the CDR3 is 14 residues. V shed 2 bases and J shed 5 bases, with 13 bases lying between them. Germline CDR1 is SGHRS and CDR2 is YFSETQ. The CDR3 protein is CASSFDGGGTEAFF. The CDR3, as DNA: TGCGCCAGCAGCTTCGATGGGGGCGGTACTGAAGCTTTCTTT.